Listed below are T cell receptor beta chains from one sample, sequenced in a study of radiotherapy plus CTLA-4 blockade in lung cancer. The data were produced by immunoSEQ multiplex PCR, yet TCRdb's version contains in-frame clones alone and is incomplete. Altogether roughly 92,000 clones are present, about 90% being singletons, with the ten largest covering about 2%. Here the sequenced sample was peripheral blood, taken from a patient treated with radiotherapy plus ipilimumab. The receptors come from a human donor with non-small cell lung cancer who had a partial response to radiotherapy plus ipilimumab. The CDR3 runs from the conserved cysteine through the conserved F or W. The D gene is left open where the match is weak. Where a row states a size, it is once, few, many or the class of an expanded clone; other rows omit it.

>TRBV30|TRBD1|TRBJ1-6|NA
CAWSTGVNSPLHF
TGTGCCTGGAGTACAGGGGTTAATTCACCCCTCCACTTT
>TRBV28|NA|TRBJ1-2|NA
CASSLSQTLNYGYTF
TGTGCCAGCAGTTTATCACAGACCTTAAACTATGGCTACACCTTC
>TRBV19|NA|TRBJ2-6|NA
CASSSGANVLTF
TGTGCCAGCAGCTCTGGGGCCAACGTCCTGACTTTC
>TRBV6-5|NA|TRBJ2-1|NA
CASSFRGSSYNEQFF
TGTGCCAGCAGTTTCCGGGGTAGCTCCTACAATGAGCAGTTCTTC
>TRBV28|NA|TRBJ1-2|once
CASGSGSYGYTF
TGTGCCAGCGGGTCAGGATCCTATGGCTACACCTTC
>TRBV6-4|TRBD1|TRBJ2-2|NA
CASRPGGANTGELFF
TGTGCCAGCAGACCAGGGGGCGCGAACACCGGGGAGCTGTTTTTT
>TRBV11-3|TRBD2|TRBJ2-7|NA
CASSVGLAGGDEQYF
TGTGCCAGCAGCGTCGGACTAGCGGGAGGGGACGAGCAGTACTTC
>TRBV4-1|NA|TRBJ1-2|NA
CASSQELRARIYGYTF
TGCGCCAGCAGCCAAGAATTGAGGGCGCGTATCTATGGCTACACCTTC
>TRBV7-9|TRBD1|TRBJ1-4|NA
CASSLGTAVSTNEKLFF
TGTGCCAGCAGCCTCGGGACAGCAGTCTCAACTAATGAAAAACTGTTTTTT
>TRBV19|NA|TRBJ1-5|NA
CASSTQGNQPQHF
TGTGCCAGTAGTACTCAGGGGAATCAGCCCCAGCATTTT
>TRBV6-5|TRBD1|TRBJ1-3|few
CASSLDRAGNTIYF
TGTGCCAGCAGTCTAGACAGGGCTGGAAACACCATATATTTT
>TRBV27|NA|TRBJ2-1|NA
CASSLDSFYNVQFF
TGTGCCAGCAGTTTGGACAGCTTCTACAATGTGCAGTTCTTC
>TRBV30|TRBD1|TRBJ1-1|NA
CAWRGDSEAFF
TGTGCCTGGAGAGGGGACAGTGAAGCTTTCTTT
>TRBV7-2|TRBD2|TRBJ2-5|NA
CASSYSRDYYQETQYF
TGTGCCAGCAGCTACAGCCGGGACTACTACCAAGAGACCCAGTACTTC
>TRBV13|NA|TRBJ1-2|NA
CASSSKGSPGYTF
TGTGCCAGCAGCTCCAAGGGGTCGCCTGGCTACACCTTC
>TRBV28|TRBD1|TRBJ1-3|NA
CASSPGQAGTIYF
TGTGCCAGCAGTCCGGGACAGGCGGGCACCATATATTTT
>TRBV29-1|NA|TRBJ2-5|NA
CSVGTMRETQYF
TGCAGCGTGGGGACAATGCGAGAGACCCAGTACTTC
>TRBV6-5|NA|TRBJ1-5|NA
CASGPYQPQHF
TGTGCCAGCGGGCCTTATCAGCCCCAGCATTTT
>TRBV5-4|NA|TRBJ1-2|NA
CASSLDIGGYTF
TGTGCCAGCAGCCTGGACATCGGGGGCTACACCTTC
>TRBV5-1|TRBD1|TRBJ1-1|NA
CASSETGGGFTEAFF
TGCGCCAGCAGCGAGACAGGGGGAGGTTTCACTGAAGCTTTCTTT
>TRBV18|NA|TRBJ2-5|NA
CASSYAPQETQYF
TGTGCCAGCTCCTACGCCCCACAAGAGACCCAGTACTTC
>TRBV14|NA|TRBJ2-7|NA
CASSFRTAGYEQYF
TGTGCCAGCAGCTTTAGGACTGCAGGCTACGAGCAGTACTTC
>TRBV27|NA|TRBJ2-1|NA
CASSWRAGEQFF
TGTGCCAGCAGTTGGCGGGCCGGCGAGCAGTTCTTC
>TRBV6-6|TRBD1|TRBJ2-1|NA
CASSPPDRGTNEQFF
TGTGCCAGCAGTCCACCCGACAGGGGGACCAATGAGCAGTTCTTC
>TRBV9|TRBD1|TRBJ1-1|NA
CASSTPRGQAFF
TGTGCCAGCAGCACTCCCAGGGGGCAGGCTTTCTTT
>TRBV9|NA|TRBJ1-2|once
CASSAQGVYGYTF
TGTGCCAGCAGCGCACAGGGCGTGTATGGCTACACCTTC
>TRBV5-5|NA|TRBJ2-3|NA
CASSLAVDTQYF
TGTGCCAGCAGCTTGGCAGTGGATACGCAGTATTTT
>TRBV6-1|NA|TRBJ1-5|NA
CASSEGAISNQPQHF
TGTGCCAGCAGTGAAGGGGCCATAAGCAATCAGCCCCAGCATTTT
>TRBV28|NA|TRBJ1-4|NA
CASSTSGFRGTGALNEKLFF
TGTGCCAGCAGCACTTCGGGATTTAGGGGTACGGGAGCTCTTAATGAAAAACTGTTTTTT
>TRBV9|TRBD1|TRBJ1-4|NA
CASSTRQGIQEKLFF
TGTGCCAGCAGCACTCGACAGGGGATCCAGGAAAAACTGTTTTTT
>TRBV18|NA|TRBJ2-3|NA
CASSPRASNTDTQYF
TGTGCCAGCTCACCGCGGGCTAGCAACACAGATACGCAGTATTTT
>TRBV30|TRBD1|TRBJ1-2|once
CAWTPTGAVNYGYTF
TGTGCCTGGACCCCGACAGGGGCTGTTAACTATGGCTACACCTTC
>TRBV27|TRBD1|TRBJ2-3|NA
CASGRTGGLYTQYF
TGTGCCAGCGGCCGGACAGGGGGATTGTATACGCAGTATTTT
>TRBV5-1|TRBD1|TRBJ2-3|NA
CASSLGSTGGADTQYF
TGCGCCAGCAGCTTGGGTTCGACAGGGGGCGCAGATACGCAGTATTTT
>TRBV5-1|TRBD1|TRBJ2-3|NA
CASDRGTTDTQYF
TGCGCCAGCGACAGGGGCACCACAGATACGCAGTATTTT
>TRBV6-6|NA|TRBJ1-2|NA
CASRLRDTTGGGYTF
TGTGCCAGCAGACTCCGGGACACCACGGGAGGTGGCTACACCTTC
>TRBV10-3|TRBD1|TRBJ1-1|NA
CAIRPVQGAGTEAFF
TGTGCCATCAGGCCCGTACAGGGGGCAGGGACTGAAGCTTTCTTT
>TRBV6-6|NA|TRBJ2-5|NA
CASSSHPGPQETQYF
TGTGCCAGCAGTTCCCACCCAGGCCCCCAAGAGACCCAGTACTTC
>TRBV28|TRBD1|TRBJ1-5|NA
CASRGTGNNQPQHF
TGTGCCAGCAGGGGGACAGGGAACAATCAGCCCCAGCATTTT
>TRBV5-1|NA|TRBJ1-4|NA
CASSGELAEKLFF
TGCGCCAGCAGCGGAGAGCTGGCGGAAAAACTGTTTTTT
>TRBV7-9|NA|TRBJ2-7|NA
CATYRVTETYEQYF
TGTGCCACATACAGGGTTACGGAGACCTACGAGCAGTACTTC
>TRBV19|NA|TRBJ2-2|NA
CASSGGTHSTGELFF
TGTGCCAGTAGTGGCGGGACTCATAGCACCGGGGAGCTGTTTTTT
>TRBV7-9|TRBD1|TRBJ1-2|once
CASTPRLGTANYGYTF
TGTGCCAGTACCCCCCGGCTGGGGACAGCTAACTATGGCTACACCTTC